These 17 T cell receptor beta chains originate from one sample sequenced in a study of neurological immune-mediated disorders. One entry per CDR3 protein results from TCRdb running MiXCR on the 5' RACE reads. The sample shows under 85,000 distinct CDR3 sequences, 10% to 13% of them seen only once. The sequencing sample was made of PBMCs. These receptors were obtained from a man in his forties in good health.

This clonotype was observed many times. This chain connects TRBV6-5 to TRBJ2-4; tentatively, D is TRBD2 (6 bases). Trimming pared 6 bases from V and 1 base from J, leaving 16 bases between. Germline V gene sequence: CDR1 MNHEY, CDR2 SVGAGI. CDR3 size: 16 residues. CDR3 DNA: TGTGCCAGCAGCCGGGACTTATCCGGGGCCAAAAACATTCAGTACTTC. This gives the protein CASSRDLSGAKNIQYF.

The CDR3 DNA reads as TGTGCCAGCAGCTTTAACCGGGGGGAGCAGTACTTC. Residues: CASSFNRGEQYF. This chain joins TRBV7-2 and TRBJ2-7; TRBD2 might be the D (6 bases). V lost 3 bases to trimming and J lost 7 bases, with 10 bases between them. The CDR3 has 12 residues. Germline-derived CDR1 and CDR2 are SGHTA and FQGNSA.

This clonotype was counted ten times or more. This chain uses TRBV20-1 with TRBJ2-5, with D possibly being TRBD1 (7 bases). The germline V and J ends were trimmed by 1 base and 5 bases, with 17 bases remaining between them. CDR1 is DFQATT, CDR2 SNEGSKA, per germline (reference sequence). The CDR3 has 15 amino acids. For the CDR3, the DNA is TGCAGTGCTAGAGGACAGGGACTTGGGTACGAGACCCAGTACTTC. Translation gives CSARGQGLGYETQYF.

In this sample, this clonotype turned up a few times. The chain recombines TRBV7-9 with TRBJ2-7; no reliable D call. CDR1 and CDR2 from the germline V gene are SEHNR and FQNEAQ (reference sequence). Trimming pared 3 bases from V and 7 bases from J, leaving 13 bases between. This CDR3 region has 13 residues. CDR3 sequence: CASSLGSPGEQYF. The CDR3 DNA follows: TGTGCCAGCAGCTTGGGCTCCCCTGGTGAGCAGTACTTC. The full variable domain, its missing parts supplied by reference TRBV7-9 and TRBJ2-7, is DTGVSQNPRHKITKRGQNVTFRCDPISEHNRLYWYRQTLGQGPEFLTYFQNEAQLEKSRLLSDRFSAERPKGSFSTLEIQRTEQGDSAMYLCASSLGSPGEQYFGPGTRLTVT.

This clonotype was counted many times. DNA of the CDR3: TGTGCCAGCAGCTTGGTAGGGAACACCGGGGAGCTGTTTTTT. Its translation: CASSLVGNTGELFF. The genes are TRBV5-6 and TRBJ2-2; D unclear. From germline, CDR1 is SGHDT and CDR2 YYEEEE. The germline V and J ends were trimmed by 0 bases and 1 base, with 4 bases remaining between them. CDR3 length: 14 residues.

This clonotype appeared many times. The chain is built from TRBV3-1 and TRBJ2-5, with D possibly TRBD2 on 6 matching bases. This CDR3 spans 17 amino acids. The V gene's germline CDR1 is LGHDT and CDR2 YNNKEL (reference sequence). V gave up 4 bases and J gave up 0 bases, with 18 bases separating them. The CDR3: CASSPGTFGEDQETQYF. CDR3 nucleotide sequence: TGTGCCAGCAGCCCCGGGACTTTCGGGGAGGACCAAGAGACCCAGTACTTC.

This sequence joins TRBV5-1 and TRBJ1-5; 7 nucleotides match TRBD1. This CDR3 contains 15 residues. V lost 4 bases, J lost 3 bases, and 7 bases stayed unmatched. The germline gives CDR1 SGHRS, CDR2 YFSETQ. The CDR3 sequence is CASSPGTGDNQPQHF. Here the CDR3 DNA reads TGCGCCAGCAGCCCGGGTACAGGGGACAATCAGCCCCAGCATTTT.

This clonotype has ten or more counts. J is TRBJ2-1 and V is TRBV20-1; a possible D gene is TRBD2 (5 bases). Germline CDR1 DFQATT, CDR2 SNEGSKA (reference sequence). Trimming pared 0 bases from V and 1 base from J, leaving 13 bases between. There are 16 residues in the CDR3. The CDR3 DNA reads TGCAGTGCTAGAGATGCGAGCGGAAGGTCCTACAATGAGCAGTTCTTC. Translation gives CSARDASGRSYNEQFF.

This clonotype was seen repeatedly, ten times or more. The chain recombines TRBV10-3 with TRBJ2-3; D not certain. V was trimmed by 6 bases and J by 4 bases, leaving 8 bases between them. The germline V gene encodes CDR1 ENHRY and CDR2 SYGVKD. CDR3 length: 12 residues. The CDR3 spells CAIRTSADTQYF. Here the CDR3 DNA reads TGTGCCATCAGGACCTCAGCAGATACGCAGTATTTT.

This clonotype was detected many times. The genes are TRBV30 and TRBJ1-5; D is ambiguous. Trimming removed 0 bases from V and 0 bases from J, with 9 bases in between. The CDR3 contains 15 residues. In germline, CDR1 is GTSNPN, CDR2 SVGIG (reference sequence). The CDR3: CAWSVSGDSNQPQHF. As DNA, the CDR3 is TGTGCCTGGAGTGTATCCGGGGATAGCAATCAGCCCCAGCATTTT.

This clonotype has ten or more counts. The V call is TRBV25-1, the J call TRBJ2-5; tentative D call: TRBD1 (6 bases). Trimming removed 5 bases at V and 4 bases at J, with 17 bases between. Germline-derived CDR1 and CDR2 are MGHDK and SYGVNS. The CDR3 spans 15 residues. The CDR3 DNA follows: TGTGCCAGCAGTCATTACGACAGGTTGGGAGAGACCCAGTACTTC. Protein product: CASSHYDRLGETQYF. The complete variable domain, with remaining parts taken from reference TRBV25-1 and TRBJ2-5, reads EADIYQTPRYLVIGTGKKITLECSQTMGHDKMYWYQQDPGMELHLIHYSYGVNSTEKGDLSSESTVSRIRTEHFPLTLESARPSHTSQYLCASSHYDRLGETQYFGPGTRLLVL.

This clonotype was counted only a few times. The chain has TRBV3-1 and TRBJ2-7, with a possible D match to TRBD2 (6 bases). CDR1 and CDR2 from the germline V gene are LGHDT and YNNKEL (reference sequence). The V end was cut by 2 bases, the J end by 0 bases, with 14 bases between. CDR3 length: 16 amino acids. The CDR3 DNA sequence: TGTGCCAGCAGCCAATATTTGGGACTCGACTCCTACGAGCAGTACTTC. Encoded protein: CASSQYLGLDSYEQYF.

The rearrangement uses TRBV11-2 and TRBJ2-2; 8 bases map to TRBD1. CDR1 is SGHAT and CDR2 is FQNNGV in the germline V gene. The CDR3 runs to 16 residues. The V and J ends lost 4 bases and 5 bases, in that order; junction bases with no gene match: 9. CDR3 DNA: TGTGCCAGCAGCTGGAAGACAGGGGCGGGGACCGGGGAGCTGTTTTTT. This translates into CASSWKTGAGTGELFF.

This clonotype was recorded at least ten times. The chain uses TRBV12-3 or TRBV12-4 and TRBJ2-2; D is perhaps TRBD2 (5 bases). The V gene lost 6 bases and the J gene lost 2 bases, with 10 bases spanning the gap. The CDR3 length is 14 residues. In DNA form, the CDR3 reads TGTGCCAGCAGGGGAGATTCAAACACCGGGGAGCTGTTTTTT. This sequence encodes CASRGDSNTGELFF.

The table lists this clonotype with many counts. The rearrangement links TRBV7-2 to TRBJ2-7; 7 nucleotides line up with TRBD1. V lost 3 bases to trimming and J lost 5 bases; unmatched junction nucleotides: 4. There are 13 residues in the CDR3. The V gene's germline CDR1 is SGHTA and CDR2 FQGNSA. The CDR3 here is CASSFRGSHEQYF. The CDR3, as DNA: TGTGCCAGCAGCTTCAGGGGGTCCCACGAGCAGTACTTC. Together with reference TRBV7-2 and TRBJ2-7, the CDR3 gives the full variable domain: GAGVSQSPSNKVTEKGKDVELRCDPISGHTALYWYRQSLGQGLEFLIYFQGNSAPDKSGLPSDRFSAERTGGSVSTLTIQRTQQEDSAVYLCASSFRGSHEQYFGPGTRLTVT.

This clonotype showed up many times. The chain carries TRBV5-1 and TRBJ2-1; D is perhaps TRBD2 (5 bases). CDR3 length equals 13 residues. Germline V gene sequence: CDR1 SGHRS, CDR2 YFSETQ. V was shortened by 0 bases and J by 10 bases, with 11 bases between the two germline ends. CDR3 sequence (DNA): TGCGCCAGCAGCTTGGCCTTGGAGCGGGAGCAGTTCTTC. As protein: CASSLALEREQFF.

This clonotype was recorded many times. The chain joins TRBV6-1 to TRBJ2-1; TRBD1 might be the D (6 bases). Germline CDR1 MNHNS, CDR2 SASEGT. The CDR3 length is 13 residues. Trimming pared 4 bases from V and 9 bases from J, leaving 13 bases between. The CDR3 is CASSATGYGEQFF. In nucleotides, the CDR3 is TGTGCCAGCAGTGCCACAGGGTATGGTGAGCAGTTCTTC.